Following are 10 T cell receptor beta chains from one sample sequenced in a study of T cells after yellow fever vaccination (dated by TCRdb to about 2019). What the treatment or condition label conveys for this sample: live attenuated yellow fever vaccine strain. The library was generated by 5' RACE. TCRdb names Illumina NovaSeq 6000 as the instrument used. Clones were called with MiXCR by TCRdb after fastp trimmed the public reads at Q25, and only in-frame beta chains were retained. Rows merge per CDR3 protein into single entries with the most common DNA and genes. The sample contains over 250,000 distinct CDR3 sequences, roughly 3.9% of them found a single time. Around 23% of the sample lies in the top ten. Sample: PBMCs, taken 5 days after the yellow fever booster vaccination. The source of these receptors is a young man who received the YFV17D yellow fever vaccine.

V usage is TRBV10-1 and J usage is TRBJ2-1, with TRBD2 matching 13 bases. This CDR3 has 19 amino acids. J was trimmed by 4 bases and V by 4 bases; bases with no gene match: 13. Per the germline V gene, CDR1 is WNHNN and CDR2 is SYGVQD (reference sequence). The chain's CDR3 is CASSGGQVALAGGYNEQFF. The CDR3 DNA is TGCGCCAGCAGTGGGGGACAGGTCGCACTAGCGGGGGGGTACAATGAGCAGTTCTTC.

This clonotype was observed at least ten times. The V and J genes are TRBV6-2 or TRBV6-3 and TRBJ2-1; 9 bases map to TRBD2. V shed 0 bases, J shed 9 bases, and the junction held 9 bases outside the gene matches. Germline assignment: CDR1 MNHEY and CDR2 SVGEGT. The CDR3 spans 16 residues. The CDR3 bases are TGTGCCAGCAGTTACTCCTGGCGGGGGGGCCAGGGTGAGCAGTTCTTC. Residues: CASSYSWRGGQGEQFF.

This clonotype was seen more than once but under ten times. V is TRBV5-1 and J is TRBJ2-2, with D maybe TRBD2 (6 bases). Trimming shortened V by 4 bases and J by 4 bases, and 17 bases separated the two germline ends. The CDR3 runs 16 residues. Germline V lookup: CDR1 SGHRS, CDR2 YFSETQ. The CDR3 spells CASSPVGLEGTGELFF. The CDR3 coding sequence is TGCGCCAGCAGCCCAGTAGGCCTGGAGGGCACCGGGGAGCTGTTTTTT.

This clonotype was picked up a small number of times. The rearrangement links TRBV20-1 to TRBJ2-5; 8 nucleotides agree with TRBD2. V shed 5 bases and J 0 bases; nucleotides not matched to a gene: 8. The germline V gene has CDR1 DFQATT and CDR2 SNEGSKA (reference sequence). This CDR3 is 15 amino acids long. The chain's CDR3 is CSAFSGGGYQETQYF. The CDR3 DNA is TGCAGTGCTTTTAGTGGCGGGGGGTACCAAGAGACCCAGTACTTC.

This clonotype was seen more than once but under ten times. This chain joins TRBV10-2 and TRBJ2-2; 7 bases match TRBD1. The CDR3 has 15 residues. Germline CDR1 reads WSHSY; CDR2 reads SAAADI. Unmatched junction bases numbered 6, after V lost 4 bases and J lost 4 bases. In nucleotides, the CDR3 is TGCGCCAGCAGTGGGGACAGTCGAACCACCGGGGAGCTGTTTTTT. Translating gives CASSGDSRTTGELFF.

V and J are TRBV24-1 and TRBJ2-2; D perhaps matches TRBD1 (6 bases). V lost 3 bases and J lost 7, with 14 bases in between. CDR1 KGHDR and CDR2 SFDVKD come from the germline V gene. This CDR3 region has 15 residues. The CDR3 region has the DNA TGTGCCACCAGTGATCCCTCGACAGGCGGCGGGGAGCTGTTTTTT. It encodes CATSDPSTGGGELFF.

This clonotype was counted ten times or more. The chain carries TRBV4-1 and TRBJ2-1; no clear D gene. This CDR3 spans 12 amino acids. Germline CDR1 MGHRA, CDR2 YSYEKL. Trimming shortened V by 0 bases and J by 7 bases, and 4 bases separated the two germline ends. CDR3 amino acids: CASSQDGNEQFF. The CDR3, as DNA: TGCGCCAGCAGCCAAGATGGGAATGAGCAGTTCTTC.

The chain is built from TRBV5-1 and TRBJ2-3; 7 bases are a match to TRBD1. J was trimmed by 2 bases and V by 0 bases; bases with no gene match: 3. This CDR3 has 15 residues. Germline V gene lookup returns CDR1 SGHRS and CDR2 YFSETQ. The CDR3 DNA is TGCGCCAGCAGCTTGGACAGGGGAGACACAGATACGCAGTATTTT. Encoded protein: CASSLDRGDTDTQYF.

V usage is TRBV7-6 and J usage is TRBJ1-1, with D perhaps matching TRBD1 (6 bases). Germline lookup yields CDR1 SGHVS and CDR2 FNYEAQ. The CDR3 loop spans 14 amino acids. Trimming removed 0 bases from V and 7 bases from J, with 12 bases in between. The CDR3 DNA reads TGTGCCAGCAGCTTAGCGCCACAGGGACTTGAAGCTTTCTTT. This gives the protein CASSLAPQGLEAFF.

The rearrangement joins TRBV18 to TRBJ2-2; D ambiguous. The V gene's germline CDR1 is KGHSH and CDR2 LQKENI. The CDR3 totals 15 residues. Trimming removed 1 base at V and 5 bases at J, with 11 bases between. In DNA form, the CDR3 reads TGTGCCAGCTCACCACAGGTAGCTGGAACCGGGGAGCTGTTTTTT. This gives the protein CASSPQVAGTGELFF.